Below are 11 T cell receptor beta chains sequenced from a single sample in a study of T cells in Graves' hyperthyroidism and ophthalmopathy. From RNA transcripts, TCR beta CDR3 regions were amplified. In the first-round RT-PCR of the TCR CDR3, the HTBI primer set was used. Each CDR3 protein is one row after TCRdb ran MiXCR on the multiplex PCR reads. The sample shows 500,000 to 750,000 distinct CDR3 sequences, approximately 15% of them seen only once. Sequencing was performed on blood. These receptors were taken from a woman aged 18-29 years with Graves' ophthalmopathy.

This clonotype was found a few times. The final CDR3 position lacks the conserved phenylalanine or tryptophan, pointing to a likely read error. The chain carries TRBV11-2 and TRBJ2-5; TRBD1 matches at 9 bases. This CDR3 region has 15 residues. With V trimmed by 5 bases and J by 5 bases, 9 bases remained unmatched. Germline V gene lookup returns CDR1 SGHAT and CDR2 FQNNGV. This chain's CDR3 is CASSRDRVRGETQYL. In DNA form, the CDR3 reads TGTGCCAGCAGCCGGGACAGGGTGCGGGGGGAGACCCAGTACCTC.

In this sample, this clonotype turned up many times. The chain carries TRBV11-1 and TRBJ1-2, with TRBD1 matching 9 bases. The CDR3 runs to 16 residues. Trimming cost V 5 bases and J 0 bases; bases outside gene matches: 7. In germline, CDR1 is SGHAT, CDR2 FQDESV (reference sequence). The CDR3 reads CASSGQGKKANYGYTF. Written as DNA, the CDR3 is TGTGCCAGCAGCGGACAGGGGAAGAAAGCTAACTATGGCTACACCTTC.

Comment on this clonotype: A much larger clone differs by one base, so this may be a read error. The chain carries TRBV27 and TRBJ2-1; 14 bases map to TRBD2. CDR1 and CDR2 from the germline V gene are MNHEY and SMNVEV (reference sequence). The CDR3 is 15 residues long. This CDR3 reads CASRLGLAGDNEQLF. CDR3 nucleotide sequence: TGTGCCAGCAGACTGGGACTAGCGGGAGACAATGAGCAGCTCTTC.

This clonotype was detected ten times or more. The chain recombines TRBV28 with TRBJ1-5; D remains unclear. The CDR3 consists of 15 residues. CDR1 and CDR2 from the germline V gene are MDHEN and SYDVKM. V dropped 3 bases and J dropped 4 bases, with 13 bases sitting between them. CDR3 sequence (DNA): TGTGCCAGCAGTTTGACAAGGGTGTCTAATCAGCCCCAGCATTTT. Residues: CASSLTRVSNQPQHF.

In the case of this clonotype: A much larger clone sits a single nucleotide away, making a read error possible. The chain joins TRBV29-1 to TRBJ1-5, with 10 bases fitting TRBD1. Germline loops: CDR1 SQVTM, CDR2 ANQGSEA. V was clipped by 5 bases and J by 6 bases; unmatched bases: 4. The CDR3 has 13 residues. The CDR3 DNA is TGCAGCGTTAAAGGACAGGGGGGTCAGCCCCAGCATTTT. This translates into CSVKGQGGQPQHF.

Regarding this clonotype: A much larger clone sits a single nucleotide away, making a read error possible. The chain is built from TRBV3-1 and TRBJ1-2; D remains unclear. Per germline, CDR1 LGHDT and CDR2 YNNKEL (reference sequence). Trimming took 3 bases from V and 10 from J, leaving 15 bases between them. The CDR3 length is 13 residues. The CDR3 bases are TGTGCCAGCAGCCATCTAGAAACGGGTGACTACACCTTC. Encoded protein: CASSHLETGDYTF.

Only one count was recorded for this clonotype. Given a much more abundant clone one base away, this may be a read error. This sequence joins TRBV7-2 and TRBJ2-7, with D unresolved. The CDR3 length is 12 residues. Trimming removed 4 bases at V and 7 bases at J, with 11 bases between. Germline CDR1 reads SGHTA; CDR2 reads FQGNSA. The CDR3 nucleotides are TGTGCCAGCAGCTACGCGTATACAGAGCAGTACTTC. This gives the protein CASSYAYTEQYF.

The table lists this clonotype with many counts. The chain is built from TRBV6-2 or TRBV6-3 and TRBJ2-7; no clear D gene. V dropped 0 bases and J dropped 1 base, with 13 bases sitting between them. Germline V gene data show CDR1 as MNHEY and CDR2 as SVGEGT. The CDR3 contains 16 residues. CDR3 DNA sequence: TGTGCCAGCAGTTACTCGAATCGGTTTAAGTCCTACGAGCAGTACTTC. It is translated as CASSYSNRFKSYEQYF.

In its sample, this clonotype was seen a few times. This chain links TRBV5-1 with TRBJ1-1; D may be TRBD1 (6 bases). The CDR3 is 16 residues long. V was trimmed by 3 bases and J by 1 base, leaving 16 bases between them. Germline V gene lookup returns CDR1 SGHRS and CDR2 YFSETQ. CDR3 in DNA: TGCGCCAGCAGCTCCGGCCCACAGGGAAGGAACACTGAAGCTTTCTTT. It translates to CASSSGPQGRNTEAFF.

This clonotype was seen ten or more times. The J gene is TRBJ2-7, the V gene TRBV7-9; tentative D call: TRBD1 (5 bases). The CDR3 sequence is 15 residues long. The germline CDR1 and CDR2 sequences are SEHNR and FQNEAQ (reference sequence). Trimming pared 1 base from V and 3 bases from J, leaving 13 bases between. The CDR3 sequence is CASSLGTGIYYEQYF. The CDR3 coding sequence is TGTGCCAGCAGCTTAGGAACAGGAATATACTACGAGCAGTACTTC. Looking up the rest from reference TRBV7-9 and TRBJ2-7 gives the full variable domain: DTGVSQNPRHKITKRGQNVTFRCDPISEHNRLYWYRQTLGQGPEFLTYFQNEAQLEKSRLLSDRFSAERPKGSFSTLEIQRTEQGDSAMYLCASSLGTGIYYEQYFGPGTRLTVT.

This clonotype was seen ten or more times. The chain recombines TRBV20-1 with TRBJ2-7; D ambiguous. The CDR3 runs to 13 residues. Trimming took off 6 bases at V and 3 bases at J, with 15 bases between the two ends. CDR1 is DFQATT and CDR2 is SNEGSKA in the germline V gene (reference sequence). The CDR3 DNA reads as TGCAGTGCCCACCGGGCACCGAACTACGAGCAGTACTTC. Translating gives CSAHRAPNYEQYF.